The text below deals with one T cell receptor (beta chain). This record comes from a study of early T cells in non-severe SARS-CoV-2 infection. CDR3 size: 14 residues. The germline V gene encodes CDR1 MNHEY and CDR2 SVGEGT. Trimming removed 2 bases from V and 3 bases from J; junction bases left unmatched: 0. TCRdb redid the calling of the 5' RACE reads with MiXCR, one entry per CDR3 protein. The table has more than 85,000 distinct CDR3 sequences, roughly 13% seen once; the top ten hold about 6.2%. This sequence was found in an adult who was a healthcare worker with PCR-confirmed SARS-CoV-2 infection or an uninfected control (not recorded which). The chain combines TRBV6-2 or TRBV6-3 with TRBJ2-7, with 11 bases matching TRBD1. The sequencing input was whole blood. CDR3 nucleotides: TGTGCCAGCAGTTACGGGACAGGGGGCTACGAGCAGTACTTC. This translates into CASSYGTGGYEQYF.